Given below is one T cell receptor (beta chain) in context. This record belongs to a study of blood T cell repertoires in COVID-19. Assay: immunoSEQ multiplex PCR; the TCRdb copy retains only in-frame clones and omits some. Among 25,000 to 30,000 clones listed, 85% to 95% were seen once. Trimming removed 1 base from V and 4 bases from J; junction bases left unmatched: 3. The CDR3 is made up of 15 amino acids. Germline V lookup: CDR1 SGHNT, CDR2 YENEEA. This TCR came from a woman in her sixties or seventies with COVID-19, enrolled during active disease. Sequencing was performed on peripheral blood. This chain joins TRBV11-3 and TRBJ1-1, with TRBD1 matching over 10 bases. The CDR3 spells CASSLGDRGATEAFF. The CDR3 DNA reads TGTGCCAGCAGCTTAGGGGACAGGGGTGCCACTGAAGCTTTCTTT.